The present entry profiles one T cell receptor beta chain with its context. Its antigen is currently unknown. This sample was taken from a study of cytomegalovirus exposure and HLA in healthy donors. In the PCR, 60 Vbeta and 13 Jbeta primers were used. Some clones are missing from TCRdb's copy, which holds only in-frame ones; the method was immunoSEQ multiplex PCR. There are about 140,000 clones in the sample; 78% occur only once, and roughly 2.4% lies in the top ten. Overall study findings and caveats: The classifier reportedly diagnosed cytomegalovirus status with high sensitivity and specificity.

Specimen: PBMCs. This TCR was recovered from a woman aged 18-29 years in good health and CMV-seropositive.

CDR3 coding DNA: TGTGCCAGCAGTATTCCAGGGGGCAGGAGTGAAAAACTGTTTTTT. Protein: CASSIPGGRSEKLFF. The chain employs TRBV28 and TRBJ1-4, with 8 positions matching TRBD1. V lost 5 bases to trimming and J lost 7 bases; unmatched junction nucleotides: 9. Germline assignment: CDR1 MDHEN and CDR2 SYDVKM. The CDR3 has 15 amino acids.